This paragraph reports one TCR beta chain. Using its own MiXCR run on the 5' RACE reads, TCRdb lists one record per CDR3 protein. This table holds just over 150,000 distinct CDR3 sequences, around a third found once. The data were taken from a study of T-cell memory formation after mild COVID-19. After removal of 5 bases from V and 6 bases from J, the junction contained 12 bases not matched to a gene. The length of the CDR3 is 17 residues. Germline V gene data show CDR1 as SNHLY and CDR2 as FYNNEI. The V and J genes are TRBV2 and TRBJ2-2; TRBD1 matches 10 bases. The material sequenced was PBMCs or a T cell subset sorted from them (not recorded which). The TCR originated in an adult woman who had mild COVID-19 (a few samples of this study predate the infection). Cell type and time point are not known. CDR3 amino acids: CASSPGDRGGTPGELFF. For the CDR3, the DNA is TGTGCCAGCAGTCCCGGGGACAGGGGCGGGACCCCCGGGGAGCTGTTTTTT.